A selection of T cell receptor beta chains follows, all from one sample in a study of shared clonotypes between healthy human individuals. Clones were sequenced by immunoSEQ multiplex PCR, and TCRdb holds only the in-frame ones, with some missing. This table has more than 2 million clones, 85% to 95% appearing once. The source material was naive CD4+ T cells sorted from blood. The source of these receptors is a man aged 18-30 years in good health. CDR3s include the opening cysteine and the closing phenylalanine or tryptophan. The D gene is left open where the match is weak. The size field is filled for only some rows; it gives once, few, many or a size class.

CDR3 length,V gene,D gene,J gene,clone size,CDR3 DNA,CDR3 protein
15,TRBV28,TRBD1,TRBJ1-4,-,TGTGCCAGCAGTTTTAGGACAGGGGGGAGGGAAAAACTGTTTTTT,CASSFRTGGREKLFF
13,TRBV28,-,TRBJ1-2,many,TGTGCCACCATGACCATGGGGAACTATGGCTACACCTTC,CATMTMGNYGYTF
11,TRBV6-6,-,TRBJ1-2,-,TGTGCCAGCAGCCCCACTACCGGCTACACCTTC,CASSPTTGYTF
15,TRBV28,-,TRBJ2-3,-,TGTGCCAGCAGTTCTTATTCCCTAGCTTCAGATACGCAGTATTTT,CASSSYSLASDTQYF
15,TRBV9,TRBD1,TRBJ1-1,-,TGTGCCAGCAGCCCTTGGACAGGGCAGAACACTGAAGCTTTCTTT,CASSPWTGQNTEAFF
13,TRBV5-1,-,TRBJ1-1,-,TGCGCCAGCAGCTTGGGGACAGCCTCTGAAGCTTTCTTT,CASSLGTASEAFF
13,TRBV10-1,-,TRBJ2-2,-,TGCGCCAGCAGGGATGCAGGGGCCGGGGAGCTGTTTTTT,CASRDAGAGELFF
15,TRBV7-2,-,TRBJ1-5,-,TGTGCCAGCAGCTTAGGGGGGGAAGGCAATCAGCCCCAGCATTTT,CASSLGGEGNQPQHF
14,TRBV5-6,-,TRBJ1-2,-,TGTGCCAGCAGCCCCGGGGGTAAACTAACCGGCTACACCTTC,CASSPGGKLTGYTF
15,TRBV5-6,TRBD1,TRBJ1-3,-,TGTGCCAGCAGCCGGGACAGGCTCACTGGAAACACCATATATTTT,CASSRDRLTGNTIYF
14,TRBV27,-,TRBJ1-4,-,TGTGCCAGCAGTTTCAGAACCCGTGGTGAAAAACTGTTTTTT,CASSFRTRGEKLFF
16,TRBV18,-,TRBJ1-4,once,TGTGCCAGCTCACCACGTATCGAGGGCAAGAATGAAAAACTGTTTTTT,CASSPRIEGKNEKLFF
15,TRBV10-3,-,TRBJ1-6,-,TGTGCCATCAGTGAGTCCCAGGCTCCCAATTCACCCCTCCACTTT,CAISESQAPNSPLHF
16,TRBV5-4,-,TRBJ1-3,once,TGTGCCAGCAGCTTGGAGGCAGCCATCTCTGGAAACACCATATATTTT,CASSLEAAISGNTIYF
15,TRBV28,TRBD1,TRBJ1-5,-,TGTGCCAGCAGTGGGACCTCAGGGGGCCCCCAGCCCCAGCATTTT,CASSGTSGGPQPQHF
17,TRBV30,-,TRBJ1-2,-,TGTGCCTGGATGAACTCCCCTGGGGGGGGCAAGGACTATGGCTACACCTTC,CAWMNSPGGGKDYGYTF
16,TRBV2,TRBD1,TRBJ1-1,-,TGTGCCAGCAGAGCCGGGACAGGGACATTTTACACTGAAGCTTTCTTT,CASRAGTGTFYTEAFF
14,TRBV11-2,TRBD2,TRBJ2-5,-,TGTGCCAGCAGCTTTGGACTAGCAGAAGAGACCCAGTACTTC,CASSFGLAEETQYF
14,TRBV7-9,-,TRBJ2-2,-,TGTGCCCCTTTAGGGGACGGGGACACCGGGGAGCTGTTTTTT,CAPLGDGDTGELFF
17,TRBV7-2,-,TRBJ1-2,-,TGTGCCAGCAGCTTTACGGTGGCGTCGGCAGGGGAATATGGCTACACCTTC,CASSFTVASAGEYGYTF
13,TRBV5-1,-,TRBJ2-5,few,TGCGCCAGCAGCTTGGGGCAGCAAGAGACCCAGTACTTC,CASSLGQQETQYF
16,TRBV11-2,TRBD2,TRBJ2-3,-,TGTGCCAGCAGCTTAGCTAGCGGGGGGGCCATAGATACGCAGTATTTT,CASSLASGGAIDTQYF
14,TRBV7-9,-,TRBJ2-2,-,TGTGCCAGCAGCTTATGGCAGGACGAAGTGGAGCTGTTTTTT,CASSLWQDEVELFF
10,TRBV5-1,-,TRBJ1-1,-,TGCGCCAGCAGGGACACTGAAGCTTTCTTT,CASRDTEAFF
14,TRBV28,-,TRBJ1-5,-,TGTGCCAGCAGGGGAGGGACGGGCAATCAGCCCCAGCATTTT,CASRGGTGNQPQHF
15,TRBV10-3,TRBD2,TRBJ2-7,-,TGTGCCATCAGTGAGTCATGGGGGGGTGGTAACGAGCAGTACTTC,CAISESWGGGNEQYF
15,TRBV9,-,TRBJ1-3,-,TGTGCCAGCAGCGTAGGTGCAGGGGTAGGAAACACCATATATTTT,CASSVGAGVGNTIYF
14,TRBV5-4,-,TRBJ1-1,-,TGTGCCAGCAGCTTGGAAGGGCGTCGGACTGAAGCTTTCTTT,CASSLEGRRTEAFF
15,TRBV18,-,TRBJ2-6,-,TGTGCCAGCTCACCCCCAGGGGCTGGGGCCAACGTCCTGACTTTC,CASSPPGAGANVLTF
13,TRBV5-1,-,TRBJ1-2,-,TGCGCCAGCAGGACGGATGCTAACTATGGCTACACCTTC,CASRTDANYGYTF
17,TRBV10-2,-,TRBJ1-2,-,TGCGCCAGCAGTCTCCCCCCACATAGCACGGGTGACTATGGCTACACCTTC,CASSLPPHSTGDYGYTF
13,TRBV29-1,TRBD1,TRBJ2-5,-,TGCAGCGCCCGTCCGGGACAGCAAGAGACCCAGTACTTC,CSARPGQQETQYF